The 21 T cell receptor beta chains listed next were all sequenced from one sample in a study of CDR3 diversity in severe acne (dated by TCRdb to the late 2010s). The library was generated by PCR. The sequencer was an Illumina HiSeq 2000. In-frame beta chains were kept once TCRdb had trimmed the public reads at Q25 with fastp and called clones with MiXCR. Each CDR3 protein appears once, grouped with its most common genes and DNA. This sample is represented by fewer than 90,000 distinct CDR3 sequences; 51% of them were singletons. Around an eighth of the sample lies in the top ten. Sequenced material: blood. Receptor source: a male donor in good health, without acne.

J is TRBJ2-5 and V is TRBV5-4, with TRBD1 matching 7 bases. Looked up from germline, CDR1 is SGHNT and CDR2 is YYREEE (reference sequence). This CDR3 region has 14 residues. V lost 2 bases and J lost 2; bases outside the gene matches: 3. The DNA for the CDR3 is TGTGCCAGCAGCTTAGGGGGCGAGCAAGAGACCCAGTACTTC. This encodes CASSLGGEQETQYF.

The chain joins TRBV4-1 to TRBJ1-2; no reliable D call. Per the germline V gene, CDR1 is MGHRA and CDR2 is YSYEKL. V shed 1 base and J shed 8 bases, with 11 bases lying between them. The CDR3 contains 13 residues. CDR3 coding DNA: TGCGCCAGCAGCCAAGCTAGAGGGCTAGGCTACACCTTC. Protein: CASSQARGLGYTF.

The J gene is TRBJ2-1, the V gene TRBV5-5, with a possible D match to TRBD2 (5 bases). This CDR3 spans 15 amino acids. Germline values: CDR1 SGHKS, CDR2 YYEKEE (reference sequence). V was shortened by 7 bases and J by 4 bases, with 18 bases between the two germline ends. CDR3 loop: CASQLDPGEYNEQFF. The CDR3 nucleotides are TGTGCCAGCCAACTAGATCCCGGGGAGTACAATGAGCAGTTCTTC.

Here the CDR3 reads CASSYPGQGTGNTIYF. CDR3 DNA: TGTGCCAGCAGTTACCCGGGACAGGGGACCGGAAACACCATATATTTT. The rearrangement joins TRBV6-5 to TRBJ1-3, with 10 bases fitting TRBD1. Germline-derived CDR1 and CDR2 are MNHEY and SVGAGI. The CDR3 totals 16 residues. Trimming removed 2 bases from V and 4 bases from J; junction bases left unmatched: 5.

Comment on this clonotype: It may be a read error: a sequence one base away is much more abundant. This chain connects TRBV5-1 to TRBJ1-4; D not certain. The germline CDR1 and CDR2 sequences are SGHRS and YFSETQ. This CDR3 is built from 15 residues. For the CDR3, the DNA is TGCTCCAGCAGCTGGGGATCGAGAACTAATGAAAAACTGTTTTTT. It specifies CSSSWGSRTNEKLFF.

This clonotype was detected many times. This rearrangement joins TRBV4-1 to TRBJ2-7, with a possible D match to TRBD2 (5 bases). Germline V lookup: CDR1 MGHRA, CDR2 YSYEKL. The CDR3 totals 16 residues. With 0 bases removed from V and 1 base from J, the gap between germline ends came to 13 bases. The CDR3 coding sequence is TGCGCCAGCAGCCAAGATAAAGGACTCTCATCCTACGAGCAGTACTTC. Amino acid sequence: CASSQDKGLSSYEQYF.

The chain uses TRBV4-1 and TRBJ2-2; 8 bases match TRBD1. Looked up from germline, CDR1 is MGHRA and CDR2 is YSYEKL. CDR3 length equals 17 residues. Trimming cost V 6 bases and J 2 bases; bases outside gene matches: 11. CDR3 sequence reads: CASSTGGRMFNTGELFF. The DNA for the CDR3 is TGCGCCAGCAGTACAGGGGGACGGATGTTTAACACCGGGGAGCTGTTTTTT.

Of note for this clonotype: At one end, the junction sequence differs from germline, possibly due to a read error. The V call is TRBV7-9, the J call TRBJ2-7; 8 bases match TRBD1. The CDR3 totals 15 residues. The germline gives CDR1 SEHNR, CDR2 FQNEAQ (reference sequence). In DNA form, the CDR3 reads TGCGCCAGCAGCCGTGGGACAGGAACCTCCTACGAGCAGTACTTC. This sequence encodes CASSRGTGTSYEQYF.

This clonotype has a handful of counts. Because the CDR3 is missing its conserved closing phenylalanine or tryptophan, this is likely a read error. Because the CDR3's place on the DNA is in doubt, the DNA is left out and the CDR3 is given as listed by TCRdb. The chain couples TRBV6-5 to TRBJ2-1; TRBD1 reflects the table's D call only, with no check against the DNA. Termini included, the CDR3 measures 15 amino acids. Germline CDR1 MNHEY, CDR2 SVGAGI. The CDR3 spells CASSRPTGRYNEQSS.

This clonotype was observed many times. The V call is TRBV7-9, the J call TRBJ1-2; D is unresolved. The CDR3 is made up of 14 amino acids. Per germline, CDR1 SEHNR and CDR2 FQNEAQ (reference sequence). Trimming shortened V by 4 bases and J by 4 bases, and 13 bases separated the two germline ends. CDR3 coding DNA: TGTGCCAGCAGCTACGGCGAGAGGGCCTATGGCTACACCTTC. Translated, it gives CASSYGERAYGYTF.

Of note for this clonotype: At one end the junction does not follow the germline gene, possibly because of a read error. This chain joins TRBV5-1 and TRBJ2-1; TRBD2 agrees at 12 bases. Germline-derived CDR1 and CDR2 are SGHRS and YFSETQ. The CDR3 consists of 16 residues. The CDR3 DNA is TGTGCCAGCAGCTCCCGGACTAGCGGGGCCCCGAATGAGCAGTTCTTC. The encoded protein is CASSSRTSGAPNEQFF.

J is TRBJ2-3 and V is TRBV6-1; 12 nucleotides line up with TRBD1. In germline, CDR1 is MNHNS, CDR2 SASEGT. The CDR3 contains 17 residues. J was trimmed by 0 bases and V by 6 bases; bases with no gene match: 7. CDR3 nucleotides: TGTGCCAGCAGGGACGGGACAGGGGGCTTTAGCACAGATACGCAGTATTTT. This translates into CASRDGTGGFSTDTQYF.

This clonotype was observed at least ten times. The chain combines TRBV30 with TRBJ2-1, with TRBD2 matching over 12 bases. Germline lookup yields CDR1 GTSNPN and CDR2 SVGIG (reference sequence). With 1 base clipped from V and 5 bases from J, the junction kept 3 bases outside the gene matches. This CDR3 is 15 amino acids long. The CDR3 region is CAWSGLAGGNNEQFF. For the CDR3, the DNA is TGTGCCTGGAGTGGGCTAGCGGGGGGGAACAATGAGCAGTTCTTC.

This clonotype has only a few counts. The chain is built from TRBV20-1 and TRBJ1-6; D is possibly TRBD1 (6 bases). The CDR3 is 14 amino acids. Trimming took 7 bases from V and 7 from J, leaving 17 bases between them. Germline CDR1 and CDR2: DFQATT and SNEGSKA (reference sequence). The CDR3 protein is CSVAPGGSNSPLHF. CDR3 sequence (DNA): TGCAGTGTGGCCCCGGGGGGCTCAAATTCACCCCTCCACTTT.

Here the CDR3 reads CASSLHDDTEAFF. The CDR3 coding sequence is TGTGCCAGTAGTCTGCACGACGACACTGAAGCTTTCTTT. The chain carries TRBV19 and TRBJ1-1, with no clear D. CDR1 and CDR2 from the germline V gene are LNHDA and SQIVND (reference sequence). Trimming stripped 5 bases from V and 3 bases from J, with 10 bases between. The length of the CDR3 is 13 residues. Full variable domain (rest looked up from reference TRBV19 and TRBJ1-1): DGGITQSPKYLFRKEGQNVTLSCEQNLNHDAMYWYRQDPGQGLRLIYYSQIVNDFQKGDIAEGYSVSREKKESFPLTVTSAQKNPTAFYLCASSLHDDTEAFFGQGTRLTVV.

CDR3 protein: CASSISGTGGQETQYF. CDR3 DNA sequence: TGTGCCAGCAGCATATCCGGGACAGGGGGACAAGAGACCCAGTACTTC. The chain has TRBV11-2 and TRBJ2-5; 11 bases line up with TRBD1. CDR1 SGHAT and CDR2 FQNNGV come from the germline V gene. The CDR3 is 16 residues long. V shed 5 bases, J shed 2 bases, and the junction held 7 bases outside the gene matches.

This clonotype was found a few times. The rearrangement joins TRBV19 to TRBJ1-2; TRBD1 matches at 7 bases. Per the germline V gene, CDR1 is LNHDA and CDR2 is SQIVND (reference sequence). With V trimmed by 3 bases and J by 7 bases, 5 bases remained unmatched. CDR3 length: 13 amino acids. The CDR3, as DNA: TGTGCCAGTAGTATTGACAGGGTGGGTGGCTACACCTTC. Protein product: CASSIDRVGGYTF.

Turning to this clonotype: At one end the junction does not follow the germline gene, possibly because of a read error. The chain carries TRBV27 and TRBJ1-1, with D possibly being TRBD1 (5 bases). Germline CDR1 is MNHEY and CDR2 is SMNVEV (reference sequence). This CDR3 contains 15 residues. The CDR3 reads CAGSSTDSGWTEAFF. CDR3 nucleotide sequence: TGTGCCGGCAGTTCAACCGACAGCGGATGGACTGAGGCTTTCTTT.

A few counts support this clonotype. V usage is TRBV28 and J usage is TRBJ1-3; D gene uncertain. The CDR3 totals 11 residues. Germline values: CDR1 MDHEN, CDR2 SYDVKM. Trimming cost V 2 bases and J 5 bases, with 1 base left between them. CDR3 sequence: CASSLRNTIYF. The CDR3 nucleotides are TGTGCCAGCAGTTTAAGAAACACCATATATTTT.

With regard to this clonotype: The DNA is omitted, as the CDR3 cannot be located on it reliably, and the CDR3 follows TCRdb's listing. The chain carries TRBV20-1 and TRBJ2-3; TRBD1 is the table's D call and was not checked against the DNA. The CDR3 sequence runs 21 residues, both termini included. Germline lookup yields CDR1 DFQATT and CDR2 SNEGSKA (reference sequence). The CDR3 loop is CSARTGTDTQYFGPGTDTQYF.

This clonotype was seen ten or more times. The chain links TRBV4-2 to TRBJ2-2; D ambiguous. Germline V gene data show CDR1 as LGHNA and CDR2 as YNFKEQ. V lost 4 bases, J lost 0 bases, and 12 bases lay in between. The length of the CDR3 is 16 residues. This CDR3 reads CASSPGLKANTGELFF. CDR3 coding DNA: TGTGCCAGCAGCCCGGGTTTGAAAGCGAACACCGGGGAGCTGTTTTTT.